The rows below give T cell receptor beta chains drawn from one sample of a study of T cell responses to AZD1222 COVID-19 vaccine. Here immunoSEQ multiplex PCR was the method, and the copy in TCRdb shows in-frame clones only, minus some. The table shows over 110,000 clones, with 85% to 90% occurring only once. The specimen comprised peripheral blood, sampled 28 days after the second AZD1222 dose. The receptors here all came from an adult who received the AZD1222 COVID-19 vaccine. CDR3s include the opening cysteine and the closing phenylalanine or tryptophan. Part of the rows lack a size; the others show once, few, many or a class for expanded clones.

TRBJ2-7,few,TRBV7-2,CASSLVQSNEQYF
TRBJ1-1,NA,TRBV30,CAWSLDREAFF
TRBJ1-6,NA,TRBV7-9,CASSLGASGSPLHF
TRBJ2-1,NA,TRBV6-7,CASSYSGRFDEQFF
TRBJ1-1,NA,TRBV7-9,CASSRTGQGATEAFF
TRBJ1-1,NA,TRBV28,CASSLPSGGAFF
TRBJ1-1,NA,TRBV9,CASSTTPGLMNTEAFF
TRBJ1-2,NA,TRBV28,CASSLDSFDLYGYTF
TRBJ1-3,NA,TRBV5-1,CASSATGGVLNTIYF
TRBJ1-1,NA,TRBV10-3,CAISDPLGNTEAFF
TRBJ1-2,NA,TRBV5-1,CASSLVRSNRGLDGYTF
TRBJ1-5,NA,TRBV11-2,CASSLGLGNQPQHF
TRBJ1-3,NA,TRBV15,CATSTDSGNTIYF
TRBJ1-1,NA,TRBV5-5,CASSLWGATEAFF
TRBJ2-2,NA,TRBV9,CASSGLGVPNTGELFF
TRBJ1-1,NA,TRBV20-1,CSARNTEAFF